This T cell receptor (beta chain) comes out of a study of post-analysis software for immune sequencing data (dated by TCRdb to the mid-2010s). Regarding the research as a whole: Disease courses on record covered relapsing-remitting, secondary progressive and progressive-relapsing multiple sclerosis, though some patients had no subtype annotation. A subset of samples was prepared in parallel using single-end sample barcoding, then pooled and co-amplified after Illumina adapter ligation. The patient repertoires were set against about 12 previously published healthy control repertoires from donors whose ages ranged from about 6 to 25 years.

To demonstrate the VDJtools post-analysis software, the study profiled TCR beta repertoires from the peripheral blood of about 13 young patients with multiple sclerosis. The patients with multiple sclerosis were children and adolescents between 6 and 15 years of age. This clonotype was seen only a few times. There is no known antigen for this receptor. Per-nucleotide qualities are absent, and no much larger clonotype sits a single base away. The study at large found these results: The multiple sclerosis patient group was slightly younger than the control group. Significantly lower normalized Chao1 diversity was found in multiple sclerosis patients than in controls, suggesting substantial peripheral T-cell clonal expansion. Direct clustering with F measure showed strong co-clustering of samples prepared in the same batch, prompting a batch-effect correction. Significantly higher frequencies in patients than in controls were found for roughly 5 TRBV segments, including TRBV5-6, TRBV5-1 and TRBV20-1.

From the cysteine up to the phenylalanine, the CDR3 has a length of 10 residues. CDR3 DNA only is kept here, 30 bases in frame from base 1. CDR1 is given as DFQATT and CDR2 as SNEGSKA, both from the germline V gene (reference sequence). The V end loses 3 bases and the J end loses 2 bases, and a stretch of 0 bases separates them. Preparation of the library involved PCR. This sample was sequenced with an Illumina HiSeq 2500. Unique molecular identifiers were incorporated into TCR beta cDNA libraries to reduce PCR and sequencing biases. Some 500,000 cDNA molecules were obtained for every 1 to 10 million input T cells, so each molecule roughly corresponded to one T cell. The patient libraries were prepared and sequenced using the same protocol as the earlier healthy control dataset. Samples belonging to the same batch were prepared together, multiplexed and sequenced on a shared HiSeq lane. For the original study's pipeline: Raw barcoded reads were processed with MIGEC, discarding single-read molecular identifier groups before consensus assembly and CDR3 extraction. VDJtools was used for post-analysis of the clonotype tables, and diversity was normalized by down-sampling every dataset to the size of the smallest sample. In repertoire overlap clustering, CDR3 amino acid sequences, but not nucleotide sequences, were matched to correct batch-related cross-sample contamination. TCRdb trimmed the raw reads at Q25, called clones with MiXCR and kept productive beta chains. When rows share a CDR3 protein, they turn into one entry using the most common DNA and genes. For this entry, the V and J calls and clone size follow TCRdb and not the study's own pipeline. For this sample there are about 430,000 distinct CDR3 sequences; approximately 37% appear just once. The ten largest account for about 7.6% of the sample.

The receptor's source is a girl aged 2 to 9 with multiple sclerosis. This receptor chain uses TRBV20-1 and TRBJ2-3; the D gene identity is not certain. Sequenced input: blood. CDR3 protein: CSASTDTQYF. The DNA is as follows: TGCAGTGCTAGCACAGATACGCAGTATTTT.